This entry lists 30 T cell receptor beta chains sequenced from one sample in a study of blood T cell repertoires in COVID-19. The table came from immunoSEQ multiplex PCR; TCRdb's copy has only in-frame clones and leaves some out. The table records 200,000 to 250,000 clones, 75% to 85% of them present only once. The sequencing sample was made of PBMCs or T cells enriched from blood (not recorded which). These receptors were obtained from a young man with acute COVID-19.

Only a few counts were recorded for this clone. The rearrangement uses TRBV6-5 and TRBJ2-7, with D maybe TRBD1 (5 bases). Germline values: CDR1 MNHEY, CDR2 SVGAGI. The CDR3 contains 12 residues. V was shortened by 7 bases and J by 3 bases, with 10 bases between the two germline ends. CDR3 loop: CASNGQGYEQYF. In DNA form, the CDR3 reads TGTGCCAGCAACGGGCAGGGCTACGAGCAGTACTTC.

CDR3 sequence: CASSPETGGFGQFF. The CDR3 region has the DNA TGTGCCAGCTCACCCGAGACAGGGGGGTTTGGGCAGTTCTTC. The chain carries TRBV18 and TRBJ2-1, with 9 bases aligning to TRBD1. Germline loops: CDR1 KGHSH, CDR2 LQKENI. This CDR3 comprises 14 residues. J was trimmed by 12 bases and V by 3 bases; bases with no gene match: 9.

This chain uses TRBV10-3 with TRBJ1-5; 9 positions agree with TRBD1. The length of the CDR3 is 15 residues. Germline assignment: CDR1 ENHRY and CDR2 SYGVKD. V was pared by 3 bases and J by 6 bases, with 6 bases of the junction left unmatched. CDR3 DNA sequence: TGTGCCATCAGTGACAGGACAGGGGTTGGTCAGCCCCAGCATTTT. Amino acid sequence: CAISDRTGVGQPQHF.

The genes are TRBV5-6 and TRBJ2-1, with 8 bases matching TRBD1. V shed 4 bases, J shed 9 bases, and the junction held 9 bases outside the gene matches. Looked up from germline, CDR1 is SGHDT and CDR2 is YYEEEE. CDR3 length: 14 residues. As DNA, the CDR3 is TGTGCCAGCAGCGGGCGGACAGGGTACGGTGAGCAGTTCTTC. Translating gives CASSGRTGYGEQFF.

The chain employs TRBV2 and TRBJ1-1; D not certain. Trimming took 8 bases from V and 2 from J, leaving 6 bases between them. CDR3 length equals 11 residues. From germline, CDR1 is SNHLY and CDR2 FYNNEI. This CDR3 reads CASWANTEAFF. The DNA for the CDR3 is TGTGCCAGCTGGGCAAACACTGAAGCTTTCTTT.

This clone appeared a few times. This chain uses TRBV2 with TRBJ2-1; a possible D gene is TRBD1 (6 bases). This CDR3 contains 15 residues. Germline CDR1 reads SNHLY; CDR2 reads FYNNEI. Trimming pared 6 bases from V and 0 bases from J, leaving 12 bases between. The CDR3 reads CASSGDRSSYNEQFF. The CDR3 DNA reads as TGTGCCAGCAGCGGAGACAGGAGCTCCTACAATGAGCAGTTCTTC.

Details on this clone: A junction boundary mismatches the germline segment, possibly from a read error. The V gene is TRBV6-2 or TRBV6-3, the J gene TRBJ2-1; 12 positions agree with TRBD2. The CDR3 contains 14 residues. Germline V gene lookup returns CDR1 MNHEY and CDR2 SVGEGT. The CDR3 DNA reads TGTGCCAGCAGGCCTCCGGCGACTAGCGGGGGACTACTCTTC. It encodes CASRPPATSGGLLF.

The rearrangement links TRBV14 to TRBJ2-7; D gene uncertain. From germline, CDR1 is SGHDN and CDR2 FVKESK. This CDR3 spans 11 amino acids. The V end lost 1 base, the J end lost 7 bases, and 5 bases lay between the germline ends. CDR3 in amino acids: CASSQVREQYF. The CDR3 DNA reads as TGTGCCAGCAGCCAAGTACGGGAGCAGTACTTC. Based on the CDR3 plus reference TRBV14 and TRBJ2-7, the full variable domain is EAGVTQFPSHSVIEKGQTVTLRCDPISGHDNLYWYRRVMGKEIKFLLHFVKESKQDESGMPNNRFLAERTGGTYSTLKVQPAELEDSGVYFCASSQVREQYFGPGTRLTVT.

J is TRBJ1-5 and V is TRBV6-5, with 7 bases aligning to TRBD1. The V gene's germline CDR1 is MNHEY and CDR2 SVGAGI. The CDR3 is 14 amino acids. The V segment lost 6 bases and the J segment 4 bases; nucleotides outside the gene matches: 6. CDR3 bases: TGTGCCAGCAGACAACAGGGGTTTAATCAGCCCCAGCATTTT. Translated: CASRQQGFNQPQHF.

The chain uses TRBV5-4 and TRBJ1-6, with 7 bases matching TRBD1. V dropped 3 bases and J dropped 5; count of bases not matched to a gene: 8. CDR1 is SGHNT, CDR2 YYREEE, per germline (reference sequence). The CDR3 length is 16 residues. The CDR3 loop reads CASSWGQQGNNSPLHF. DNA for the CDR3: TGTGCCAGCAGCTGGGGTCAACAGGGGAATAATTCACCCCTCCACTTT.

The chain couples TRBV9 to TRBJ1-4; 8 bases are shared with TRBD1. Germline values: CDR1 SGDLS, CDR2 YYNGEE. V lost 0 bases, J lost 6 bases, and 10 bases stayed unmatched. The CDR3 loop spans 17 amino acids. The CDR3 DNA is TGTGCCAGCAGCGTAGACCCAGGGGGCTCAGTTGATGAAAAACTGTTTTTT. As protein: CASSVDPGGSVDEKLFF.

The chain employs TRBV6-5 and TRBJ2-5, with D uncertain. The CDR3 is 15 residues long. V lost 6 bases and J 2 bases, leaving 16 bases between the germline ends. Germline values: CDR1 MNHEY, CDR2 SVGAGI. Written as DNA, the CDR3 is TGTGCCAGCAGGTCAGACACCCTGAAGCAAGAGACCCAGTACTTC. It translates to CASRSDTLKQETQYF.

The V call is TRBV13, the J call TRBJ2-3, with 7 bases matching TRBD1. This CDR3 has 14 residues. V lost 5 bases and J lost 6; bases outside the gene matches: 8. Germline CDR1 is PRHDT and CDR2 is FYEKMQ (reference sequence). In DNA form, the CDR3 reads TGTGCCAGCAGCGCTTACAGGGGTTCCGATACGCAGTATTTT. Translated: CASSAYRGSDTQYF.

In its sample, this clone was seen a few times. J is TRBJ1-2 and V is TRBV30, with D tentatively TRBD1 (5 bases). The ends were cut back, 4 bases at V and 2 bases at J, with 14 bases in the middle. Germline V lookup: CDR1 GTSNPN, CDR2 SVGIG (reference sequence). This CDR3 has 14 residues. The CDR3 DNA is TGTGCCTGGATATTGATAGGGGCGAACTATGGCTACACCTTC. It codes for CAWILIGANYGYTF.

The chain is built from TRBV11-2 and TRBJ1-4; 10 bases are a match to TRBD1. Trimming removed 3 bases from V and 7 bases from J; junction bases left unmatched: 11. Germline CDR1 reads SGHAT; CDR2 reads FQNNGV. The CDR3 consists of 17 residues. Written as DNA, the CDR3 is TGTGCCAGCAGCTTCACTGGATCCGGGACAGGGGTTGAAAAACTGTTTTTT. This codes for CASSFTGSGTGVEKLFF.

The chain combines TRBV10-1 with TRBJ2-3; 7 bases agree with TRBD2. With V trimmed by 5 bases and J by 3 bases, 5 bases remained unmatched. The CDR3 has 14 residues. CDR1 and CDR2 (germline): WNHNN, SYGVQD (reference sequence). The DNA for the CDR3 is TGCGCCAGCAGTAGACTAGCTCGGACAGATACGCAGTATTTT. Its translation: CASSRLARTDTQYF.

The chain uses TRBV19 and TRBJ1-2; 7 positions agree with TRBD1. This CDR3 has 15 amino acids. CDR1 and CDR2 (germline): LNHDA, SQIVND (reference sequence). Trimming cost V 7 bases and J 5 bases; bases outside gene matches: 13. CDR3 DNA sequence: TGTGCCAGTACCACGTCCGAGACAGGGCGGTATGGCTACACCTTC. Amino acid sequence: CASTTSETGRYGYTF. Variable domain in full (rest from reference TRBV19 and TRBJ1-2): DGGITQSPKYLFRKEGQNVTLSCEQNLNHDAMYWYRQDPGQGLRLIYYSQIVNDFQKGDIAEGYSVSREKKESFPLTVTSAQKNPTAFYLCASTTSETGRYGYTFGSGTRLTVV.

The genes are TRBV10-3 and TRBJ1-1; 9 bases are shared with TRBD1. V lost 7 bases and J lost 4; bases outside the gene matches: 13. There are 16 residues in the CDR3. Germline CDR1 and CDR2: ENHRY and SYGVKD. This chain's CDR3 is CAIILKRDREGTEAFF. CDR3 coding DNA: TGTGCCATCATTCTGAAGCGGGACAGGGAGGGCACTGAAGCTTTCTTT.

V is TRBV5-4 and J is TRBJ1-1; D ambiguous. The CDR3 contains 13 residues. In germline, CDR1 is SGHNT, CDR2 YYREEE (reference sequence). Trimming shortened V by 4 bases and J by 5 bases, and 12 bases separated the two germline ends. The CDR3 DNA sequence: TGTGCCAGCAGCACCGACGGGGTAACTGAAGCTTTCTTT. Its protein product is CASSTDGVTEAFF.

This clone appeared once. Different DNA sequences within this sample yield the same CDR3. The rearrangement links TRBV19 to TRBJ1-4, with 9 nucleotides matching TRBD1. The CDR3 spans 15 residues. After removal of 3 bases from V and 7 bases from J, the junction contained 6 bases not matched to a gene. CDR1 and CDR2 (germline): LNHDA, SQIVND (reference sequence). CDR3 protein: CASSMPGQGSEKLFF. DNA for the CDR3: TGTGCCAGTAGTATGCCGGGACAGGGAAGTGAAAAACTGTTTTTT. Combining the CDR3 with reference TRBV19 and TRBJ1-4 gives the whole variable domain DGGITQSPKYLFRKEGQNVTLSCEQNLNHDAMYWYRQDPGQGLRLIYYSQIVNDFQKGDIAEGYSVSREKKESFPLTVTSAQKNPTAFYLCASSMPGQGSEKLFFGSGTQLSVL.

The chain carries TRBV18 and TRBJ2-7; weak D call: TRBD1 (6 bases). Germline values: CDR1 KGHSH, CDR2 LQKENI. This CDR3 contains 14 residues. Trimming took 2 bases from V and 0 from J, leaving 8 bases between them. The CDR3 sequence: CASSPGQTSYEQYF. The CDR3 DNA sequence: TGTGCCAGCTCACCAGGACAGACCTCCTACGAGCAGTACTTC. Using reference TRBV18 and TRBJ2-7 for the parts outside the CDR3, the full variable domain is NAGVMQNPRHLVRRRGQEARLRCSPMKGHSHVYWYRQLPEEGLKFMVYLQKENIIDESGMPKERFSAEFPKEGPSILRIQQVVRGDSAAYFCASSPGQTSYEQYFGPGTRLTVT.

This clone showed up just once. The CDR3 DNA sequence: TGTGCCAGCAGTCTCCGTTCTTATGGCTACACCTTC. Protein: CASSLRSYGYTF. The rearrangement uses TRBV12-3 or TRBV12-4 and TRBJ1-2; D not resolved. This CDR3 has 12 residues. Trimming took 5 bases from V and 5 from J, leaving 9 bases between them.

The genes are TRBV10-2 and TRBJ1-5; 7 bases align to TRBD1. This CDR3 is built from 14 residues. Germline-derived CDR1 and CDR2 are WSHSY and SAAADI. V gave up 6 bases and J gave up 3 bases; unmatched junction bases: 5. The DNA for the CDR3 is TGCGCCAGCAGCAGCGACAGGGTCAATCAGCCCCAGCATTTT. Translation: CASSSDRVNQPQHF.

The V gene is TRBV5-1, the J gene TRBJ1-1, with 7 bases lining up with TRBD1. V shed 5 bases and J 3 bases; nucleotides not matched to a gene: 10. This CDR3 region has 15 residues. The germline V gene encodes CDR1 SGHRS and CDR2 YFSETQ. The CDR3 loop is CASRRTGTEDTEAFF. The CDR3 DNA reads as TGCGCCAGCAGGAGGACCGGGACAGAGGACACTGAAGCTTTCTTT.

The V call is TRBV7-9, the J call TRBJ2-7; D may be TRBD1 (6 bases). In germline, CDR1 is SEHNR, CDR2 FQNEAQ (reference sequence). Trimming removed 5 bases at V and 0 bases at J, with 8 bases between. The CDR3 is made up of 13 amino acids. The CDR3 nucleotides are TGTGCCAGCAGCAGAGGGGGCTCCTACGAGCAGTACTTC. Translation gives CASSRGGSYEQYF.

This clone has a handful of counts. This chain connects TRBV13 to TRBJ2-5; D is uncertain. V dropped 1 base and J dropped 1 base, with 4 bases sitting between them. CDR1 is PRHDT and CDR2 is FYEKMQ in the germline V gene (reference sequence). CDR3 length equals 13 residues. CDR3 in DNA: TGTGCCAGCAGCTTAGTTCGCCAAGAGACCCAGTACTTC. Its translation is CASSLVRQETQYF.

The rearrangement uses TRBV4-1 and TRBJ1-2, with D unresolved. The germline CDR1 and CDR2 sequences are MGHRA and YSYEKL. The V end lost 0 bases, the J end lost 6 bases, and 14 bases lay between the germline ends. The length of the CDR3 is 15 residues. This CDR3 reads CASSQEVGGLDGYTF. As DNA, the CDR3 is TGCGCCAGCAGCCAAGAAGTGGGAGGGTTGGATGGCTACACCTTC.

The table lists this clone with a count of one. The chain carries TRBV19 and TRBJ1-5, with TRBD1 matching over 7 bases. The germline gives CDR1 LNHDA, CDR2 SQIVND (reference sequence). This CDR3 spans 12 amino acids. Unmatched junction bases numbered 3, after V lost 7 bases and J lost 6 bases. The CDR3 loop reads CASTQGGQPQHF. CDR3 bases: TGTGCCAGTACCCAGGGGGGTCAGCCCCAGCATTTT.

The sample holds a few counts of this clone. V and J are TRBV4-2 and TRBJ1-1, with D tentatively TRBD1 (6 bases). CDR1 and CDR2 from the germline V gene are LGHNA and YNFKEQ. CDR3 length: 18 residues. V was shortened by 0 bases and J by 0 bases, with 17 bases between the two germline ends. CDR3: CASSQDESGAGVNTEAFF. The CDR3, as DNA: TGTGCCAGCAGCCAAGATGAGAGCGGTGCAGGGGTGAACACTGAAGCTTTCTTT.

The sample holds a few counts of this clone. This chain joins TRBV5-1 and TRBJ1-2; 8 bases align to TRBD1. Germline V lookup: CDR1 SGHRS, CDR2 YFSETQ. The CDR3 extends over 16 amino acids. V lost 4 bases to trimming and J lost 3 bases; unmatched junction nucleotides: 11. Here the CDR3 DNA reads TGCGCCAGCAGCGCTTGGACAGGGAAGGAAGACTATGGCTACACCTTC. The encoded protein is CASSAWTGKEDYGYTF.